The 26 T cell receptor beta chains listed next were all sequenced from one sample in a study of beta chain features in type 1 diabetes. Regarding the study as a whole: Shortening that was moderate but significant affected the TCRB CDR3s of Type 1 diabetes patients in all four CD4+ subsets.

What these receptors recognize is not known. Every isolated RNA sample was fully reverse transcribed, so sequencing captured expressed TCRB transcripts. The assay was immunoSEQ multiplex PCR, and TCRdb's table has in-frame clones only and misses some. The sample holds hundreds of thousands of clones, 13% seen once. What was sequenced was naive CD4+ T cells from blood. The receptors were sampled from a man aged 18 to 29 with type 1 diabetes.

This chain connects TRBV30 to TRBJ1-1; D unclear. Per germline, CDR1 GTSNPN and CDR2 SVGIG (reference sequence). Trimming took off 4 bases at V and 1 base at J, with 10 bases between the two ends. The length of the CDR3 is 13 residues. The CDR3 region is CAWTRVSNTEAFF. CDR3 DNA: TGTGCCTGGACCCGGGTCTCGAACACTGAAGCTTTCTTT. Combining the CDR3 with reference TRBV30 and TRBJ1-1 gives the whole variable domain SQTIHQWPATLVQPVGSPLSLECTVEGTSNPNLYWYRQAAGRGLQLLFYSVGIGQISSEVPQNLSASRPQDRQFILSSKKLLLSDSGFYLCAWTRVSNTEAFFGQGTRLTVV.

The table lists this clone with a few counts. This chain links TRBV11-3 with TRBJ2-3, with D tentatively TRBD2 (5 bases). The CDR3 sequence is 13 residues long. Germline V gene sequence: CDR1 SGHNT, CDR2 YENEEA. V was clipped by 1 base and J by 4 bases, with 6 bases between them. CDR3 in amino acids: CASSLGGADTQYF. The CDR3 DNA is TGTGCCAGCAGCTTAGGGGGAGCAGATACGCAGTATTTT.

The chain couples TRBV5-1 to TRBJ2-1; 8 positions match TRBD1. The CDR3 length is 15 residues. With V trimmed by 3 bases and J by 8 bases, 10 bases remained unmatched. CDR1 and CDR2 from the germline V gene are SGHRS and YFSETQ. The CDR3 loop reads CASSSGQEPRDEQFF. CDR3 DNA: TGCGCCAGCAGCTCGGGACAGGAGCCGCGGGATGAGCAGTTCTTC.

This sequence joins TRBV27 and TRBJ2-5, with 15 bases matching TRBD2. The CDR3 runs to 17 residues. V lost 6 bases, J lost 3 bases, and 8 bases stayed unmatched. Looked up from germline, CDR1 is MNHEY and CDR2 is SMNVEV (reference sequence). The CDR3 spells CASSPGWTSGGEETQYF. CDR3 in DNA: TGTGCCAGCAGCCCTGGGTGGACTAGCGGGGGGGAAGAGACCCAGTACTTC.

This clone has only a few counts. Other DNA sequences of this sample code for an identical CDR3. The chain combines TRBV5-1 with TRBJ2-5, with TRBD1 matching 8 bases. The length of the CDR3 is 14 residues. Per the germline V gene, CDR1 is SGHRS and CDR2 is YFSETQ. J was trimmed by 2 bases and V by 4 bases; bases with no gene match: 4. Here the CDR3 reads CASSIGTGQETQYF. CDR3 DNA sequence: TGCGCCAGCAGCATCGGGACAGGTCAAGAGACCCAGTACTTC. The variable domain in full, with the rest retrieved from reference TRBV5-1 and TRBJ2-5, is KAGVTQTPRYLIKTRGQQVTLSCSPISGHRSVSWYQQTPGQGLQFLFEYFSETQRNKGNFPGRFSGRQFSNSRSEMNVSTLELGDSALYLCASSIGTGQETQYFGPGTRLLVL.

This clone was seen only a few times. The DNA for the CDR3 is TGTGCCAGCAGCCCTGGCGGCGCCTACACCTTC. Amino acid sequence: CASSPGGAYTF. This chain uses TRBV13 with TRBJ1-2, with no clear D. The CDR3 has 11 residues. V lost 5 bases, J lost 10 bases, and 11 bases lay in between. Germline lookup yields CDR1 PRHDT and CDR2 FYEKMQ (reference sequence).

The V call is TRBV29-1, the J call TRBJ1-1; the match to TRBD1 covers 7 bases. Trimming at V came to 4 bases and at J to 1 base, leaving 9 bases not matched to a gene. The CDR3 sequence is 15 residues long. In germline, CDR1 is SQVTM, CDR2 ANQGSEA. The CDR3 sequence is CSVGYKGAENTEAFF. CDR3 sequence (DNA): TGCAGCGTTGGGTACAAGGGGGCTGAGAACACTGAAGCTTTCTTT.

DNA of the CDR3: TGTGCCAGCAGTTACTCAGGGCACGAGCAGTACTTC. Its protein product is CASSYSGHEQYF. The chain couples TRBV6-5 to TRBJ2-7; D is undetermined. This CDR3 is 12 amino acids long. The V gene's germline CDR1 is MNHEY and CDR2 SVGAGI. The V end lost 0 bases, the J end lost 5 bases, and 5 bases lay between the germline ends.

With regard to this clone: Other DNA sequences within the sample encode an identical CDR3. The chain has TRBV19 and TRBJ2-1; D is undetermined. V lost 3 bases, J lost 0 bases, and 0 bases lay in between. The germline V gene has CDR1 LNHDA and CDR2 SQIVND (reference sequence). This CDR3 is built from 12 residues. As DNA, the CDR3 is TGTGCCAGTAGTATCTCCTACAATGAGCAGTTCTTC. The encoded protein is CASSISYNEQFF.

V and J are TRBV25-1 and TRBJ1-5; 8 nucleotides agree with TRBD1. The CDR3 is 13 amino acids. Germline V gene lookup returns CDR1 MGHDK and CDR2 SYGVNS. J lost 6 bases, V lost 6 bases, and 4 bases had no gene match. The CDR3 reads CASSGQGSQPQHF. The CDR3 DNA reads as TGTGCCAGCAGCGGACAGGGTAGTCAGCCCCAGCATTTT.

The V call is TRBV11-3, the J call TRBJ2-7, with a possible D match to TRBD2 (6 bases). The CDR3 extends over 15 amino acids. Per the germline V gene, CDR1 is SGHNT and CDR2 is YENEEA. V lost 1 base and J 3 bases, leaving 13 bases between the germline ends. The CDR3 spells CASSLGRGLNYEQYF. In DNA form, the CDR3 reads TGTGCCAGCAGCTTAGGACGGGGGTTAAACTACGAGCAGTACTTC.

This clone was observed a few times. The gene calls are TRBV5-1 and TRBJ2-1; weak D call: TRBD2 (5 bases). The CDR3 loop spans 15 amino acids. V dropped 4 bases and J dropped 4 bases, with 15 bases sitting between them. Germline loops: CDR1 SGHRS, CDR2 YFSETQ. CDR3 loop: CASSLRGFLYNEQFF. The CDR3 coding sequence is TGCGCCAGCAGCCTCAGAGGGTTTTTGTACAATGAGCAGTTCTTC.

This sequence joins TRBV30 and TRBJ1-5; D perhaps matches TRBD1 (6 bases). V lost 3 bases and J 5 bases, leaving 11 bases between the germline ends. This CDR3 has 13 residues. Per the germline V gene, CDR1 is GTSNPN and CDR2 is SVGIG (reference sequence). CDR3 sequence: CAWRTAGDQPQHF. CDR3 coding DNA: TGTGCCTGGAGGACTGCAGGGGATCAGCCCCAGCATTTT. The variable domain in full, with the rest retrieved from reference TRBV30 and TRBJ1-5, is SQTIHQWPATLVQPVGSPLSLECTVEGTSNPNLYWYRQAAGRGLQLLFYSVGIGQISSEVPQNLSASRPQDRQFILSSKKLLLSDSGFYLCAWRTAGDQPQHFGDGTRLSIL.

V usage is TRBV18 and J usage is TRBJ1-1; D is perhaps TRBD1 (5 bases). Looked up from germline, CDR1 is KGHSH and CDR2 is LQKENI. V was trimmed by 3 bases and J by 6 bases, leaving 14 bases between them. The CDR3 contains 14 residues. The CDR3, as DNA: TGTGCCAGCTCACCTGGGACGTTGCTCTCTGAAGCTTTCTTT. Its translation: CASSPGTLLSEAFF.

This clone was picked up a small number of times. The rearrangement uses TRBV10-2 and TRBJ2-3; D possibly corresponds to TRBD2 (6 bases). V was clipped by 4 bases and J by 3 bases, with 8 bases between them. The germline V gene encodes CDR1 WSHSY and CDR2 SAAADI. The CDR3 has 13 amino acids. The CDR3 coding sequence is TGCGCCAGCAGTGGCGGGGTAACAGATACGCAGTATTTT. Its translation is CASSGGVTDTQYF.

This chain uses TRBV2 with TRBJ1-5, with D hard to call. V was cut by 4 bases and J by 3 bases, with 7 bases left in between. CDR3 length equals 13 residues. Germline V gene data show CDR1 as SNHLY and CDR2 as FYNNEI. CDR3 amino acids: CASSATDNQPQHF. CDR3 DNA: TGTGCCAGCAGTGCGACGGACAATCAGCCCCAGCATTTT.

This chain connects TRBV25-1 to TRBJ1-4, with 7 positions matching TRBD1. V shed 4 bases and J 3 bases; nucleotides not matched to a gene: 8. From germline, CDR1 is MGHDK and CDR2 SYGVNS. This CDR3 comprises 16 residues. CDR3 amino acids: CASSGLPRGANEKLFF. The CDR3 bases are TGTGCCAGCAGTGGGTTGCCCAGGGGGGCTAATGAAAAACTGTTTTTT.

This clone was counted between two and nine times. This chain connects TRBV6-6 to TRBJ2-6; a possible D gene is TRBD1 (6 bases). The germline CDR1 and CDR2 sequences are MNHNY and SVGAGI (reference sequence). CDR3 size: 16 residues. V was shortened by 5 bases and J by 0 bases, with 11 bases between the two germline ends. CDR3 nucleotides: TGTGCCAGCAGTCTCGACAGGCCCTCTGGGGCCAACGTCCTGACTTTC. This codes for CASSLDRPSGANVLTF.

This clone was observed a handful of times. The chain recombines TRBV5-1 with TRBJ2-2; D may be TRBD1 (6 bases). Germline values: CDR1 SGHRS, CDR2 YFSETQ. V lost 3 bases, J lost 1 base, and 13 bases lay in between. This CDR3 comprises 16 residues. This CDR3 reads CASSWGPGQNTGELFF. CDR3 sequence (DNA): TGCGCCAGCAGCTGGGGGCCGGGACAGAACACCGGGGAGCTGTTTTTT.

This clone was observed a handful of times. Distinct nucleotide sequences in the sample also encode this CDR3. V usage is TRBV10-3 and J usage is TRBJ2-7; D may match TRBD1 or TRBD2 (5 bases each). V was cut by 0 bases and J by 0 bases, with 9 bases left in between. The CDR3 sequence is 15 residues long. Germline CDR1 is ENHRY and CDR2 is SYGVKD. The CDR3 nucleotides read TGTGCCATCAGTGAGTCGACTGGGGGCTCCTACGAGCAGTACTTC. Translation gives CAISESTGGSYEQYF.

The table lists this clone with a few counts. The gene calls are TRBV2 and TRBJ2-3; D remains ambiguous. The V gene lost 4 bases and the J gene lost 7 bases, with 6 bases spanning the gap. There are 11 residues in the CDR3. The germline V gene encodes CDR1 SNHLY and CDR2 FYNNEI. This chain's CDR3 is CASSGEYTQYF. CDR3 DNA: TGTGCCAGCAGTGGGGAATATACGCAGTATTTT.

This clone was detected only a few times. The chain joins TRBV12-5 to TRBJ2-1; D not resolved. Germline loops: CDR1 LGHNT, CDR2 FRNRAP. The V end was cut by 0 bases, the J end by 5 bases, with 11 bases between. This CDR3 contains 15 residues. In DNA form, the CDR3 reads TGTGCTAGTGGTTTGGTTCCATGGGTGAACAATGAGCAGTTCTTC. Translated, it gives CASGLVPWVNNEQFF.

The genes are TRBV7-9 and TRBJ1-5; TRBD1 matches 9 bases. This CDR3 has 12 residues. Germline V lookup: CDR1 SEHNR, CDR2 FQNEAQ (reference sequence). With 1 base clipped from V and 13 bases from J, the junction kept 2 bases outside the gene matches. Here the CDR3 reads CASSLGDRVQHF. The DNA for the CDR3 is TGTGCCAGCAGCTTAGGGGACAGGGTACAGCATTTT.

This clone was found a few times. This chain connects TRBV30 to TRBJ1-1; D is undetermined. CDR3 length equals 13 residues. Trimming removed 1 base at V and 1 base at J, with 7 bases between. Germline V CDR1 and CDR2: GTSNPN, SVGIG (reference sequence). The CDR3 here is CAWSERQNTEAFF. The CDR3 nucleotides are TGTGCCTGGAGTGAGAGACAGAACACTGAAGCTTTCTTT.

The V gene is TRBV7-2, the J gene TRBJ1-2; D is ambiguous. This CDR3 contains 14 residues. CDR1 is SGHTA, CDR2 FQGNSA, per germline. Between the trimmed V and J ends, which lost 5 bases and 5 bases, there was a span of 15 bases. For the CDR3, the DNA is TGTGCCAGCAGCCCTTCCGGGATCACGTATGGCTACACCTTC. This translates into CASSPSGITYGYTF.

This clone was seen a few times. The J gene is TRBJ2-1, the V gene TRBV14; D is perhaps TRBD1 or TRBD2 (5 bases each). V lost 2 bases and J lost 1, with 12 bases in between. The CDR3 covers 16 residues. Germline CDR1 SGHDN, CDR2 FVKESK. CDR3 sequence: CASSQYWGRSYNEQFF. The CDR3, as DNA: TGTGCCAGCAGCCAATACTGGGGACGGTCCTACAATGAGCAGTTCTTC.